A single sample gave rise to the 23 T cell receptor beta chains below, sequenced in a study of cytomegalovirus exposure and HLA in healthy donors. The PCR was carried out with 60 Vbeta primers and 13 Jbeta primers. Assay used: immunoSEQ multiplex PCR; TCRdb lists only in-frame clones, some missing. In the table there are more than 100,000 clones, 80% of which are singletons. The sample comprised PBMCs. These receptor sequences come from a middle-aged man in good health and CMV-seronegative.

In this sample, this clone turned up once. The rearrangement links TRBV28 to TRBJ2-7; 9 positions match TRBD1. V shed 6 bases and J 5 bases; nucleotides not matched to a gene: 5. Germline V gene lookup returns CDR1 MDHEN and CDR2 SYDVKM. CDR3 length: 13 amino acids. CDR3 coding DNA: TGTGCCAGCAGACCACAGGGGGCCCACGAGCAGTACTTC. This translates into CASRPQGAHEQYF.

This clone was picked up one time. This sequence joins TRBV2 and TRBJ2-7; D is ambiguous. Trimming cost V 5 bases and J 0 bases, with 14 bases left between them. In germline, CDR1 is SNHLY, CDR2 FYNNEI. This CDR3 has 15 amino acids. CDR3 in DNA: TGTGCCAGCAGTTTCAGAACCCAGTACTCCTACGAGCAGTACTTC. Its translation is CASSFRTQYSYEQYF.

The genes are TRBV6-5 and TRBJ2-5; TRBD1 matches 7 bases. This CDR3 is built from 15 residues. The V gene's germline CDR1 is MNHEY and CDR2 SVGAGI. Trimming removed 5 bases from V and 4 bases from J; junction bases left unmatched: 10. DNA of the CDR3: TGTGCCAGCAGTACATCGACAGGGTGGGGAGAGACCCAGTACTTC. As protein: CASSTSTGWGETQYF.

The chain links TRBV7-2 to TRBJ1-1; possible D gene TRBD1, 5 bases. There are 12 residues in the CDR3. V dropped 8 bases and J dropped 6 bases, with 13 bases sitting between them. Germline V gives CDR1 SGHTA, CDR2 FQGNSA. The CDR3 region has the DNA TGTGCCAGCTTGGGGGGGAGATCTGAAGCTTTCTTT. Translating gives CASLGGRSEAFF.

A note on this clone: At one boundary the junction diverges from the germline segment, which might be a read error. The gene calls are TRBV28 and TRBJ1-1; no definite D call. Germline CDR1 MDHEN, CDR2 SYDVKM. The CDR3 length is 12 residues. CDR3 sequence: CASSTLNAEAFF. CDR3 DNA: TGTGCCAGCAGTACATTGAACGCTGAAGCTTTCTTT.

V is TRBV6-1 and J is TRBJ2-1, with 10 bases aligning to TRBD2. V dropped 1 base and J dropped 6; count of bases not matched to a gene: 3. Germline CDR1 MNHNS, CDR2 SASEGT. This CDR3 has 15 amino acids. The CDR3 loop is CASSEVLAGVNEQFF. CDR3 nucleotides: TGTGCCAGCAGTGAAGTCCTAGCGGGGGTCAATGAGCAGTTCTTC.

This clone was seen only a few times. The chain uses TRBV7-2 and TRBJ2-3, with 10 nucleotides matching TRBD2. Germline CDR1 is SGHTA and CDR2 is FQGNSA. V shed 1 base and J 1 base; nucleotides not matched to a gene: 8. The CDR3 runs to 18 residues. The CDR3 DNA sequence: TGTGCCAGCAGCTTAGTGGGGTCTAGCGGGAGTGGCACAGATACGCAGTATTTT. This translates into CASSLVGSSGSGTDTQYF. Filled out from reference TRBV7-2 and TRBJ2-3, the complete variable domain reads GAGVSQSPSNKVTEKGKDVELRCDPISGHTALYWYRQSLGQGLEFLIYFQGNSAPDKSGLPSDRFSAERTGGSVSTLTIQRTQQEDSAVYLCASSLVGSSGSGTDTQYFGPGTRLTVL.

This chain connects TRBV18 to TRBJ2-7; 7 bases align to TRBD2. Trimming removed 2 bases from V and 3 bases from J; junction bases left unmatched: 10. The CDR3 is 16 residues long. CDR1 and CDR2 (germline): KGHSH, LQKENI. CDR3 residues: CASSPSLGGIGYEQYF. In nucleotides, the CDR3 is TGTGCCAGCTCACCATCCCTCGGGGGGATCGGCTACGAGCAGTACTTC.

The chain is built from TRBV7-2 and TRBJ2-3; TRBD2 agrees at 9 bases. CDR3 length equals 15 residues. Trimming removed 3 bases from V and 2 bases from J; junction bases left unmatched: 3. Germline V gene lookup returns CDR1 SGHTA and CDR2 FQGNSA. CDR3 residues: CASSFSGRDTDTQYF. The CDR3 region has the DNA TGTGCCAGCAGCTTTAGCGGGAGAGACACAGATACGCAGTATTTT.

The chain is built from TRBV5-4 and TRBJ1-2; 12 bases are shared with TRBD1. The length of the CDR3 is 16 residues. Germline CDR1 reads SGHNT; CDR2 reads YYREEE (reference sequence). J lost 6 bases, V lost 3 bases, and 9 bases had no gene match. CDR3 amino acids: CASSYPPGQGANGYTF. The CDR3 DNA sequence: TGTGCCAGCAGCTACCCGCCGGGACAGGGGGCGAATGGCTACACCTTC.

This clone has just a few counts. This sequence joins TRBV18 and TRBJ2-7; 7 positions agree with TRBD1. The CDR3 is 13 amino acids. The V gene end was trimmed by 5 bases and the J gene end by 6 bases; junction bases not matched to a gene: 7. Looked up from germline, CDR1 is KGHSH and CDR2 is LQKENI. CDR3 sequence reads: CASSVGQALEQYF. The CDR3 DNA sequence: TGTGCCAGCTCAGTTGGACAGGCTCTCGAGCAGTACTTC.

The chain links TRBV27 to TRBJ2-5; tentatively, D is TRBD1 (5 bases). The ends were cut back, 0 bases at V and 4 bases at J, with 12 bases in the middle. Germline V gene data show CDR1 as MNHEY and CDR2 as SMNVEV (reference sequence). The CDR3 is 15 amino acids. CDR3 loop: CASSLSYGAPETQYF. For the CDR3, the DNA is TGTGCCAGCAGTTTATCTTATGGGGCCCCAGAGACCCAGTACTTC.

This chain connects TRBV11-2 to TRBJ2-5; TRBD1 aligns across 10 bases. The V gene's germline CDR1 is SGHAT and CDR2 FQNNGV. After removal of 5 bases from V and 2 bases from J, the junction contained 8 bases not matched to a gene. The CDR3 is 16 residues long. In DNA, the CDR3 is TGTGCCAGCAGCCTTACTACGGACAGGGGGCAAGAGACCCAGTACTTC. Protein product: CASSLTTDRGQETQYF.

The sample holds a few counts of this clone. This chain connects TRBV6-1 to TRBJ1-2; D perhaps matches TRBD1 (5 bases). The V end lost 5 bases, the J end lost 4 bases, and 8 bases lay between the germline ends. Germline CDR1 reads MNHNS; CDR2 reads SASEGT. The CDR3 totals 12 residues. DNA of the CDR3: TGTGCCAGCAGTAGGCAGGGCTATGGCTACACCTTC. Residues: CASSRQGYGYTF.

This clone came up a few times. This sequence joins TRBV28 and TRBJ1-5; 9 positions agree with TRBD1. This CDR3 has 14 residues. Germline V gene data show CDR1 as MDHEN and CDR2 as SYDVKM. Trimming took 8 bases from V and 3 from J; bases not matched to a gene: 5. The DNA for the CDR3 is TGTGCCAGCGGGTACAGGGGGCACAATCAGCCCCAGCATTTT. Its protein is CASGYRGHNQPQHF.

The rearrangement links TRBV5-1 to TRBJ1-4; 7 bases fit TRBD1. Germline V gene lookup returns CDR1 SGHRS and CDR2 YFSETQ. V gave up 4 bases and J gave up 10 bases; unmatched junction bases: 10. CDR3 length: 14 amino acids. Here the CDR3 DNA reads TGCGCCAGCAGCCCCGGACAGGATCCGCGAAAACTGTTTTTT. It specifies CASSPGQDPRKLFF.

This clone appeared once. Other DNA sequences in this sample translate to the same CDR3. The rearrangement links TRBV7-2 to TRBJ2-3, with TRBD2 identical over 9 bases. Germline trimming cut 9 bases from V and 0 bases from J; bases unmatched to any gene: 1. This CDR3 has 13 residues. Germline V CDR1 and CDR2: SGHTA, FQGNSA. The CDR3 sequence is CASAGGSTDTQYF. DNA for the CDR3: TGTGCCAGTGCGGGGGGGAGCACAGATACGCAGTATTTT. Supplemented by reference TRBV7-2 and TRBJ2-3, the full variable domain reads GAGVSQSPSNKVTEKGKDVELRCDPISGHTALYWYRQSLGQGLEFLIYFQGNSAPDKSGLPSDRFSAERTGGSVSTLTIQRTQQEDSAVYLCASAGGSTDTQYFGPGTRLTVL.

The chain couples TRBV5-8 to TRBJ2-2; 9 bases map to TRBD1. V dropped 3 bases and J dropped 6; count of bases not matched to a gene: 6. This CDR3 spans 15 amino acids. The germline CDR1 and CDR2 sequences are SGHTS and YDEGEE. The CDR3 DNA reads TGTGCCAGCAGCTACAGGGGGCGCGGTGCCGGGGAGCTGTTTTTT. Translated: CASSYRGRGAGELFF.

This rearrangement joins TRBV19 to TRBJ1-1; the D gene is possibly TRBD1 (6 bases). Germline-derived CDR1 and CDR2 are LNHDA and SQIVND (reference sequence). With 3 bases removed from V and 5 bases from J, the gap between germline ends came to 16 bases. CDR3 length: 15 amino acids. As DNA, the CDR3 is TGTGCCAGTAGTATCGGGGGGCTATCGGGGACTGAAGCTTTCTTT. It translates to CASSIGGLSGTEAFF.

The V and J genes are TRBV18 and TRBJ2-1, with D possibly TRBD1 on 5 matching bases. V lost 0 bases to trimming and J lost 6 bases, with 12 bases between them. The germline V gene has CDR1 KGHSH and CDR2 LQKENI. The CDR3 extends over 15 amino acids. The CDR3 sequence is CASSPPSQGLNEQFF. The CDR3 DNA sequence: TGTGCCAGCTCACCACCTAGTCAGGGTCTCAATGAGCAGTTCTTC. Full variable domain (missing parts from reference TRBV18 and TRBJ2-1): NAGVMQNPRHLVRRRGQEARLRCSPMKGHSHVYWYRQLPEEGLKFMVYLQKENIIDESGMPKERFSAEFPKEGPSILRIQQVVRGDSAAYFCASSPPSQGLNEQFFGPGTRLTVL.

This clone was seen more than once but under ten times. The chain combines TRBV7-2 with TRBJ2-3; 9 positions agree with TRBD1. The ends lost 3 bases at V and 4 bases at J; junction bases unmatched: 5. The germline V gene has CDR1 SGHTA and CDR2 FQGNSA. The CDR3 is 15 amino acids. The DNA for the CDR3 is TGTGCCAGCAGCTTGGGACAGGGTTTTGCAGATACGCAGTATTTT. It specifies CASSLGQGFADTQYF.

The V call is TRBV21-1, the J call TRBJ1-2. TRBV21-1 is given as a pseudogene. The CDR3 covers 15 residues. CDR3 bases: TGTGCCAGCAGCAAAGAGCGGGGTTGTAACTATGGCTACACCTTC. It codes for CASSKERGCNYGYTF.

The CDR3 reads CASSLSSEAFF. The CDR3 DNA reads as TGTGCCAGCAGTCTGAGCTCTGAAGCTTTCTTT. This chain joins TRBV28 and TRBJ1-1; D not certain. V gave up 5 bases and J gave up 6 bases, with 7 bases separating them. Germline CDR1 MDHEN, CDR2 SYDVKM. This CDR3 is built from 11 residues.